The 20 T cell receptor beta chains below were found in one sample sequenced in a study of T cells after yellow fever vaccination. TCRdb independently ran MiXCR on the 5' RACE reads; one entry per CDR3 protein. In the table there are 500,000 to 550,000 distinct CDR3 sequences, roughly a fifth of which are singletons. This material consisted of PBMCs, taken roughly 20 days after the first yellow fever vaccination. Receptors originate from a man between 18 and 35 years old who received the YFV17D yellow fever vaccine.

The chain employs TRBV9 and TRBJ2-7; possibly TRBD1 for D (5 bases). The CDR3 consists of 13 residues. V lost 4 bases and J 2 bases, leaving 10 bases between the germline ends. Germline CDR1 reads SGDLS; CDR2 reads YYNGEE. The CDR3 DNA sequence: TGTGCCAGCAGCTTCAGGGATGCCTACGAGCAGTACTTC. Protein: CASSFRDAYEQYF. Full variable domain (remainder filled in from reference TRBV9 and TRBJ2-7): DSGVTQTPKHLITATGQRVTLRCSPRSGDLSVYWYQQSLDQGLQFLIQYYNGEERAKGNILERFSAQQFPDLHSELNLSSLELGDSALYFCASSFRDAYEQYFGPGTRLTVT.

In its sample, this clonotype was seen a few times. This chain links TRBV5-1 with TRBJ1-1, with D unresolved. This CDR3 region has 13 residues. Germline assignment: CDR1 SGHRS and CDR2 YFSETQ. Between the trimmed V and J ends, which lost 3 bases and 1 base, there was a span of 7 bases. DNA of the CDR3: TGCGCCAGCAGCTCCGCGACGAACACTGAAGCTTTCTTT. Residues: CASSSATNTEAFF.

This clonotype was seen a few times. The V call is TRBV10-3, the J call TRBJ1-5; D is perhaps TRBD1 (5 bases). From germline, CDR1 is ENHRY and CDR2 SYGVKD. CDR3 size: 14 residues. The V end lost 8 bases, the J end lost 6 bases, and 17 bases lay between the germline ends. DNA of the CDR3: TGTGCCATCGGGACTTCGGGCCAATTTCAGCCCCAGCATTTT. This encodes CAIGTSGQFQPQHF.

V is TRBV4-1 and J is TRBJ1-2, with TRBD1 identical over 7 bases. J lost 6 bases, V lost 1 base, and 11 bases had no gene match. The CDR3 runs to 16 residues. The V gene's germline CDR1 is MGHRA and CDR2 YSYEKL. Here the CDR3 reads CASSQGPKEGADGYTF. The CDR3 region has the DNA TGCGCCAGCAGCCAAGGACCCAAGGAGGGGGCGGATGGCTACACCTTC.

The chain is built from TRBV5-4 and TRBJ1-1; tentatively, D is TRBD1 (5 bases). V dropped 3 bases and J dropped 0 bases, with 18 bases sitting between them. This CDR3 region has 17 residues. Germline values: CDR1 SGHNT, CDR2 YYREEE (reference sequence). This CDR3 reads CASSSSGGRPMNTEAFF. DNA for the CDR3: TGTGCCAGCAGCTCTTCGGGGGGTCGACCCATGAACACTGAAGCTTTCTTT.

The chain couples TRBV4-2 to TRBJ1-2; tentatively, D is TRBD1 (5 bases). Germline CDR1 reads LGHNA; CDR2 reads YNFKEQ. V lost 4 bases and J 6 bases, leaving 27 bases between the germline ends. This CDR3 has 18 residues. CDR3 nucleotides: TGTGCCAGCAGCCCCGAAAGGAACGGGGGATTTCGGTGGAATGGCTACACCTTC. Translated: CASSPERNGGFRWNGYTF.

This chain links TRBV18 with TRBJ1-1; D not certain. This CDR3 has 11 amino acids. V lost 3 bases and J 8 bases, leaving 7 bases between the germline ends. Germline lookup yields CDR1 KGHSH and CDR2 LQKENI. The CDR3 is CASSPIAEAFF. CDR3 bases: TGTGCCAGCTCACCTATCGCAGAAGCTTTCTTT.

This clonotype showed up just a few times. V and J are TRBV5-1 and TRBJ2-5, with D uncertain. This CDR3 contains 13 residues. CDR1 is SGHRS, CDR2 YFSETQ, per germline. V was clipped by 0 bases and J by 5 bases, with 8 bases between them. CDR3 coding DNA: TGCGCCAGCAGCTTGGGCTTATGGGAGACCCAGTACTTC. Protein: CASSLGLWETQYF.

CDR3 nucleotide sequence: TGTGCCAGCAGCCAGGGGGTGACAGGGGACCCGCCCCAGCATTTT. This translates into CASSQGVTGDPPQHF. The rearrangement uses TRBV3-1 and TRBJ1-5; 8 nucleotides match TRBD1. The CDR3 is made up of 15 amino acids. After removal of 3 bases from V and 9 bases from J, the junction contained 10 bases not matched to a gene. Germline V gene data show CDR1 as LGHDT and CDR2 as YNNKEL (reference sequence).

The rearrangement joins TRBV24-1 to TRBJ2-1; D might be TRBD2 (6 bases). Trimming left V 2 bases short and J 4 bases short, with 14 bases between. The CDR3 consists of 16 residues. Germline loops: CDR1 KGHDR, CDR2 SFDVKD. As DNA, the CDR3 is TGTGCCACCAGTGATTCTGGAGGGGTATCGTACAATGAGCAGTTCTTC. As protein: CATSDSGGVSYNEQFF.

This chain joins TRBV20-1 and TRBJ2-7; no clear D gene. The CDR3 loop spans 13 amino acids. Germline lookup yields CDR1 DFQATT and CDR2 SNEGSKA (reference sequence). Between the trimmed V and J ends, which lost 6 bases and 3 bases, there was a span of 15 bases. The DNA of the CDR3 is TGCAGTGCCATATCGTCTATAGGCTACGAGCAGTACTTC. Amino acids: CSAISSIGYEQYF.

The gene calls are TRBV19 and TRBJ2-5; maybe TRBD2 (5 bases). V lost 3 bases and J 1 base, leaving 9 bases between the germline ends. Germline lookup yields CDR1 LNHDA and CDR2 SQIVND (reference sequence). The CDR3 totals 14 residues. The chain's CDR3 is CASSIWAGQETQYF. As DNA, the CDR3 is TGTGCCAGTAGTATTTGGGCGGGCCAAGAGACCCAGTACTTC.

The rearrangement joins TRBV20-1 to TRBJ2-3; possibly TRBD1 or TRBD2 for D (6 bases each). The germline V gene encodes CDR1 DFQATT and CDR2 SNEGSKA (reference sequence). The V end was cut by 6 bases, the J end by 7 bases, with 8 bases between. The CDR3 sequence is 10 residues long. CDR3 loop: CSAGGYTQYF. The CDR3 bases are TGCAGTGCAGGGGGGTATACGCAGTATTTT.

This clonotype was observed a few times. This chain connects TRBV12-3 or TRBV12-4 to TRBJ1-6; 7 bases are a match to TRBD1. CDR3 length equals 15 residues. V trimming: 6 bases; J trimming: 7 bases; junction bases outside the gene matches: 9. In DNA, the CDR3 is TGTGCCAGCAGGAGACGGACAGGTCAAAATTCACCCCTCCACTTT. Its translation is CASRRRTGQNSPLHF.

This clonotype was observed a handful of times. The chain carries TRBV18 and TRBJ1-6, with 8 bases identical to TRBD1. V dropped 5 bases and J dropped 8; count of bases not matched to a gene: 5. This CDR3 has 14 residues. Germline V lookup: CDR1 KGHSH, CDR2 LQKENI. This CDR3 reads CASSLTGDDSPLHF. In DNA, the CDR3 is TGTGCCAGCTCATTGACAGGGGACGATTCACCCCTCCACTTT.

The rearrangement uses TRBV5-1 and TRBJ2-5, with D possibly matching TRBD1 (6 bases). This CDR3 is 14 amino acids long. Trimming removed 0 bases from V and 9 bases from J, with 15 bases in between. Germline V gene lookup returns CDR1 SGHRS and CDR2 YFSETQ. Written as DNA, the CDR3 is TGCGCCAGCAGCTTGGAGACGCCACAGGGAGCCCAGTACTTC. It codes for CASSLETPQGAQYF.

CDR3 sequence (DNA): TGCGCCTCCCGGGGGGGCCGGAGCACTGAAGCTTTCTTT. It translates to CASRGGRSTEAFF. This chain connects TRBV5-1 to TRBJ1-1; a possible D gene is TRBD1 (6 bases). The V end was cut by 10 bases, the J end by 4 bases, with 17 bases between. Looked up from germline, CDR1 is SGHRS and CDR2 is YFSETQ. This CDR3 contains 13 residues.

This clonotype was recorded at least ten times. The chain is built from TRBV12-3 or TRBV12-4 and TRBJ2-1, with 8 bases matching TRBD1. After removal of 6 bases from V and 12 bases from J, the junction contained 10 bases not matched to a gene. The CDR3 spans 13 residues. The CDR3 spells CASSTGQGSAQFF. The CDR3 DNA reads TGTGCCAGCAGCACCGGACAGGGTTCGGCGCAGTTCTTC.

CDR3 nucleotide sequence: TGCAGTGCTCAAGGACTGATCAATCAGCCCCAGCATTTT. This codes for CSAQGLINQPQHF. V gene TRBV20-1 combines with J gene TRBJ1-5; no reliable D call. The V gene's germline CDR1 is DFQATT and CDR2 SNEGSKA (reference sequence). This CDR3 contains 13 residues. Trimming cost V 5 bases and J 3 bases, with 11 bases left between them.

This clonotype was detected only a few times. The chain links TRBV5-1 to TRBJ2-7; TRBD1 might be the D (5 bases). Germline values: CDR1 SGHRS, CDR2 YFSETQ. The CDR3 covers 15 residues. The V end lost 0 bases, the J end lost 5 bases, and 15 bases lay between the germline ends. The CDR3 DNA reads as TGCGCCAGCAGCTTGGCTCTGGGGCTGTACCACGAGCAGTACTTC. Its translation is CASSLALGLYHEQYF.